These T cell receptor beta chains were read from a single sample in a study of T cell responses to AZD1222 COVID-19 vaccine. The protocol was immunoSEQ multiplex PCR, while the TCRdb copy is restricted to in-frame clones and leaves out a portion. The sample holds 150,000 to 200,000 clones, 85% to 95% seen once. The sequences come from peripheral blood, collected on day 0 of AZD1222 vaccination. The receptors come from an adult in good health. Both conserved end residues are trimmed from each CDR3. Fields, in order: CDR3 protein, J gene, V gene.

CDR3aa: ASSQLDGELF; j_gene: TRBJ2-2; v_gene: TRBV16
CDR3aa: ASSLEQTYGYT; j_gene: TRBJ1-2; v_gene: TRBV5-1
CDR3aa: ASSIRTGNYSPLH; j_gene: TRBJ1-6; v_gene: TRBV2
CDR3aa: ASSSGQRVYT; j_gene: TRBJ1-2; v_gene: TRBV11-2
CDR3aa: ASSSPAQGSTDTQY; j_gene: TRBJ2-3; v_gene: TRBV28
CDR3aa: ASSSTVPYEQY; j_gene: TRBJ2-7; v_gene: TRBV7-8
CDR3aa: ASSIKNTEAF; j_gene: TRBJ1-1; v_gene: TRBV7-9
CDR3aa: ASSQTGGMQTQY; j_gene: TRBJ2-5; v_gene: TRBV5-4
CDR3aa: ASSSRVDGTDTQY; j_gene: TRBJ2-3; v_gene: TRBV6-2/TRBV6-3
CDR3aa: ASSLGPISSGNTIY; j_gene: TRBJ1-3; v_gene: TRBV7-2
CDR3aa: ASRLAGYYNEQF; j_gene: TRBJ2-1; v_gene: TRBV19
CDR3aa: ASSSGTVNEKLF; j_gene: TRBJ1-4; v_gene: TRBV5-5
CDR3aa: SVGGGYGYT; j_gene: TRBJ1-2; v_gene: TRBV29-1
CDR3aa: ASSHLAYYEQY; j_gene: TRBJ2-7; v_gene: TRBV14
CDR3aa: ASSLTGESRETQY; j_gene: TRBJ2-5; v_gene: TRBV6-5
CDR3aa: ASSLSVQNQETQY; j_gene: TRBJ2-5; v_gene: TRBV27
CDR3aa: AGGDDARFNTDTQY; j_gene: TRBJ2-3; v_gene: TRBV10-3
CDR3aa: ASSLAGPGEQY; j_gene: TRBJ2-7; v_gene: TRBV7-8
CDR3aa: ASSLERQETQY; j_gene: TRBJ2-5; v_gene: TRBV7-3
CDR3aa: AISESPGGFENIQY; j_gene: TRBJ2-4; v_gene: TRBV10-3
CDR3aa: ASSQAGNTGELF; j_gene: TRBJ2-2; v_gene: TRBV4-1
CDR3aa: AWSVPGLKGETQY; j_gene: TRBJ2-5; v_gene: TRBV30
CDR3aa: ASSLGGGAVTEAF; j_gene: TRBJ1-1; v_gene: TRBV7-9
CDR3aa: ASSLDPQGGNQPQH; j_gene: TRBJ1-5; v_gene: TRBV5-1
CDR3aa: ASGRGWNTEAF; j_gene: TRBJ1-1; v_gene: TRBV14
CDR3aa: ASSPRQGAYTEAF; j_gene: TRBJ1-1; v_gene: TRBV13
CDR3aa: ASSQDGSNQPQH; j_gene: TRBJ1-5; v_gene: TRBV19
CDR3aa: ASSNRQVSSNYGYT; j_gene: TRBJ1-2; v_gene: TRBV3-1/TRBV3-2
CDR3aa: ASSLAQLRQAYNEQF; j_gene: TRBJ2-1; v_gene: TRBV7-2
CDR3aa: ASSPEILKAQDTQY; j_gene: TRBJ2-3; v_gene: TRBV7-2
CDR3aa: SVDKGDTIY; j_gene: TRBJ1-3; v_gene: TRBV29-1
CDR3aa: ASSSTTGGNQPQH; j_gene: TRBJ1-5; v_gene: TRBV27
CDR3aa: ASIDVASGYNEQF; j_gene: TRBJ2-1; v_gene: TRBV2
CDR3aa: AISESTGDNTQY; j_gene: TRBJ2-3; v_gene: TRBV10-3
CDR3aa: ASSAGGFSTDTQY; j_gene: TRBJ2-3; v_gene: TRBV5-4
CDR3aa: ASSSGRLATNEKLF; j_gene: TRBJ1-4; v_gene: TRBV28
CDR3aa: AIIADNEQY; j_gene: TRBJ2-7; v_gene: TRBV10-3
CDR3aa: ARKKTGVVQPQH; j_gene: TRBJ1-5; v_gene: TRBV10-1
CDR3aa: ASSQDRMATAEQY; j_gene: TRBJ2-7; v_gene: TRBV4-3
CDR3aa: ASSLEGSSANTEAF; j_gene: TRBJ1-1; v_gene: TRBV7-2
CDR3aa: ASSLAEGWVGYT; j_gene: TRBJ1-2; v_gene: TRBV5-6
CDR3aa: AWTGGTGAYEQY; j_gene: TRBJ2-7; v_gene: TRBV30
CDR3aa: ASRKQGDYGYT; j_gene: TRBJ1-2; v_gene: TRBV7-2
CDR3aa: ASSPHEGNTEAF; j_gene: TRBJ1-1; v_gene: TRBV18
CDR3aa: AISKDRASYNEQF; j_gene: TRBJ2-1; v_gene: TRBV7-6
CDR3aa: ASNPFEGGLQPQH; j_gene: TRBJ1-5; v_gene: TRBV19
CDR3aa: ASSPTGPPQETQY; j_gene: TRBJ2-5; v_gene: TRBV27
CDR3aa: ASSLGWGTANQPQH; j_gene: TRBJ1-5; v_gene: TRBV7-2
CDR3aa: AIPDSSGNTIY; j_gene: TRBJ1-3; v_gene: TRBV27
CDR3aa: ASLPGFNYGYT; j_gene: TRBJ1-2; v_gene: TRBV19